A single sample is the source of the 11 T cell receptor beta chains below, sequenced in a study of T cell changes during pregnancy in multiple sclerosis. This table comes from immunoSEQ multiplex PCR, and its TCRdb copy is limited to in-frame clones, with some not included. The profile shows nearly 60,000 clones, roughly nine tenths of them singletons. The source material was CD4+ T cells from peripheral blood mononuclear cells, sampled after pregnancy. Receptors were obtained from a female donor in good health, enrolled as a control in a pregnancy study.

The chain is built from TRBV10-3 and TRBJ1-6, with 7 bases fitting TRBD1. The length of the CDR3 is 14 residues. Germline V gene data show CDR1 as ENHRY and CDR2 as SYGVKD. V shed 11 bases, J shed 8 bases, and the junction held 12 bases outside the gene matches. Written as DNA, the CDR3 is TGTGCCGGTTCCCAGGGGGTCCGGGATTCACCCCTCCACTTT. Translated, it gives CAGSQGVRDSPLHF.

This clone occurred a few times. The chain carries TRBV6-1 and TRBJ1-1; 8 bases agree with TRBD1. The germline CDR1 and CDR2 sequences are MNHNS and SASEGT. J was trimmed by 1 base and V by 4 bases; bases with no gene match: 2. The CDR3 consists of 14 residues. The CDR3 spells CASSGGQANTEAFF. Written as DNA, the CDR3 is TGTGCCAGCAGTGGGGGACAGGCGAACACTGAAGCTTTCTTT.

With regard to this clone: Other DNA sequences in the sample encode the same CDR3. The chain employs TRBV30 and TRBJ2-5; the D gene is possibly TRBD2 (5 bases). V was cut by 2 bases and J by 5 bases, with 9 bases left in between. CDR1 and CDR2 from the germline V gene are GTSNPN and SVGIG (reference sequence). The CDR3 spans 12 residues. The CDR3 coding sequence is TGTGCCTGGAGTAGCGGTGGGGAGACCCAGTACTTC. Translation: CAWSSGGETQYF.

J is TRBJ1-1 and V is TRBV19; possible D gene TRBD1, 5 bases. The CDR3 is 15 residues long. V was trimmed by 7 bases and J by 0 bases, leaving 15 bases between them. CDR1 is LNHDA and CDR2 is SQIVND in the germline V gene (reference sequence). The CDR3 loop is CASTNSDRMNTEAFF. The CDR3 DNA reads TGTGCCAGTACCAATTCCGACAGAATGAACACTGAAGCTTTCTTT.

V gene TRBV5-1 combines with J gene TRBJ2-3, with TRBD1 as a possible D gene (7 bases). V lost 2 bases to trimming and J lost 2 bases, with 12 bases between them. The CDR3 sequence is 15 residues long. Per the germline V gene, CDR1 is SGHRS and CDR2 is YFSETQ. For the CDR3, the DNA is TGCGCCAGCAGCTTACAGGGGAGGAACACAGATACGCAGTATTTT. Translated, it gives CASSLQGRNTDTQYF.

V gene TRBV4-2 combines with J gene TRBJ1-6; D is perhaps TRBD1 (5 bases). CDR1 and CDR2 (germline): LGHNA, YNFKEQ. This CDR3 spans 16 amino acids. Trimming shortened V by 0 bases and J by 7 bases, and 13 bases separated the two germline ends. The CDR3 loop is CASSQELGRGNSPLHF. Written as DNA, the CDR3 is TGTGCCAGCAGCCAAGAGCTGGGACGGGGGAATTCACCCCTCCACTTT.

This clone occurred once. The chain has TRBV19 and TRBJ2-5; 7 nucleotides line up with TRBD1. With 5 bases clipped from V and 5 bases from J, the junction kept 11 bases outside the gene matches. The CDR3 extends over 15 amino acids. Germline V gene lookup returns CDR1 LNHDA and CDR2 SQIVND (reference sequence). In nucleotides, the CDR3 is TGTGCCAGTAGTTTCCAGACAGGGTCAGGGGAGACCCAGTACTTC. Encoded protein: CASSFQTGSGETQYF.

The chain is built from TRBV5-1 and TRBJ2-2; 7 nucleotides align to TRBD1. J gave up 6 bases and V 6 bases, and 11 bases lay outside the gene matches. The germline V gene has CDR1 SGHRS and CDR2 YFSETQ. The CDR3 length is 15 residues. CDR3: CASTNERGQAGELFF. As DNA, the CDR3 is TGCGCCAGCACCAACGAAAGGGGGCAGGCCGGGGAGCTGTTTTTT.

This chain joins TRBV19 and TRBJ1-6; unclear D gene. The V end was cut by 7 bases, the J end by 5 bases, with 9 bases between. Germline CDR1 reads LNHDA; CDR2 reads SQIVND (reference sequence). This CDR3 is built from 13 residues. The CDR3 bases are TGTGCCAGTAATCCAGGTGATAATTCACCCCTCCACTTT. This gives the protein CASNPGDNSPLHF.

This chain joins TRBV19 and TRBJ1-3; 7 bases align to TRBD1. This CDR3 contains 15 residues. After removal of 7 bases from V and 0 bases from J, the junction contained 6 bases not matched to a gene. Germline CDR1 LNHDA, CDR2 SQIVND (reference sequence). In DNA form, the CDR3 reads TGTGCCAGTACTGCGGACAGGTACTCTGGAAACACCATATATTTT. It is translated as CASTADRYSGNTIYF.

V is TRBV7-2 and J is TRBJ1-2; 9 bases align to TRBD1. J was trimmed by 6 bases and V by 2 bases; bases with no gene match: 7. This CDR3 contains 15 residues. Germline-derived CDR1 and CDR2 are SGHTA and FQGNSA. The DNA for the CDR3 is TGTGCCAGCAGCTTACCCGGGACAGGGAGCGATGGCTACACCTTC. Protein: CASSLPGTGSDGYTF.